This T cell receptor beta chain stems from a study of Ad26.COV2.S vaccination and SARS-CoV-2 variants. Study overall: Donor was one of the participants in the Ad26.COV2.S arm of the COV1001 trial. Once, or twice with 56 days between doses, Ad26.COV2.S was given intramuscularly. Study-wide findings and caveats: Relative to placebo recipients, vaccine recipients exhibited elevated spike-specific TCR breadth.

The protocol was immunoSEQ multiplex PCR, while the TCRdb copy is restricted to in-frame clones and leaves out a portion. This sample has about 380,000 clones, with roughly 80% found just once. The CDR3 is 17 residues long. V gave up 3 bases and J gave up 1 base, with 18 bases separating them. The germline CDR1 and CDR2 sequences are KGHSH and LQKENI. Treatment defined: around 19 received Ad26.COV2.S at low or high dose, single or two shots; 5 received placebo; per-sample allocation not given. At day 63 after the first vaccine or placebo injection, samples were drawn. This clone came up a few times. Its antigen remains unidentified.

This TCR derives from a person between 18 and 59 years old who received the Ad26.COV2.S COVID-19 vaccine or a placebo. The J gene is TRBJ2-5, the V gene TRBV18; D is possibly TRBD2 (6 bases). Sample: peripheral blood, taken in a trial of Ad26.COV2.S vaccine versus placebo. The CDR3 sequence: CASSPATRLKTQETQYF. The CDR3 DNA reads TGTGCCAGCTCACCGGCGACTAGACTAAAGACCCAAGAGACCCAGTACTTC. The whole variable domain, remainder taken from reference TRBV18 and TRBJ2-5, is NAGVMQNPRHLVRRRGQEARLRCSPMKGHSHVYWYRQLPEEGLKFMVYLQKENIIDESGMPKERFSAEFPKEGPSILRIQQVVRGDSAAYFCASSPATRLKTQETQYFGPGTRLLVL.